These 26 T cell receptor beta chains came from one sample sequenced in a study of T cell changes during pregnancy in multiple sclerosis. TCRdb's copy holds only in-frame clones and misses some; the assay was immunoSEQ multiplex PCR. The sample carries over 85,000 clones, 91% recorded once. The source was peripheral blood, collected after pregnancy. These receptors were collected from a female donor in good health, enrolled as a control in a pregnancy study.

The chain employs TRBV7-8 and TRBJ2-4, with a tentative D call TRBD1 (6 bases). Trimming removed 5 bases from V and 0 bases from J, with 14 bases in between. The CDR3 totals 16 residues. CDR1 SGHVS and CDR2 FQNEAQ come from the germline V gene. CDR3 DNA: TGTGCCAGCAGCCCCTACAGGGTACTAGCCAAAAACATTCAGTACTTC. Translated: CASSPYRVLAKNIQYF.

The chain combines TRBV14 with TRBJ2-7; D is possibly TRBD1 (6 bases). V lost 10 bases to trimming and J lost 3 bases, with 13 bases between them. The CDR3 spans 12 residues. Germline V gene data show CDR1 as SGHDN and CDR2 as FVKESK. The CDR3 loop is CATSDRFYEQYF. The CDR3 DNA sequence: TGTGCCACTTCGGACAGATTCTACGAGCAGTACTTC.

The genes are TRBV18 and TRBJ2-1; D gene uncertain. Trimming left V 1 base short and J 0 bases short, with 16 bases between. The CDR3 runs to 18 residues. The germline gives CDR1 KGHSH, CDR2 LQKENI. CDR3 protein: CASSPQRRMISSYNEQFF. The CDR3 DNA is TGTGCCAGCTCACCACAGCGAAGGATGATCTCCTCCTACAATGAGCAGTTCTTC.

In this sample, this clone turned up once. The V call is TRBV4-1, the J call TRBJ1-1; a weak D match, TRBD1 (5 bases). Trimming stripped 1 base from V and 1 base from J, with 10 bases between. The CDR3 loop spans 15 amino acids. Germline V CDR1 and CDR2: MGHRA, YSYEKL. CDR3 in DNA: TGCGCCAGCAGCCAAGTGGGGAGGGGGAACACTGAAGCTTTCTTT. Its protein product is CASSQVGRGNTEAFF.

This clone was picked up one time. The CDR3: CASSYTGGTEAFF. For the CDR3, the DNA is TGTGCCAGCAGTTACACCGGGGGGACTGAAGCTTTCTTT. V and J are TRBV6-5 and TRBJ1-1, with D perhaps TRBD1 (5 bases). V was pared by 2 bases and J by 5 bases, with 9 bases between. Per the germline V gene, CDR1 is MNHEY and CDR2 is SVGAGI. The CDR3 loop spans 13 amino acids.

This chain joins TRBV5-5 and TRBJ1-2; D may be TRBD1 (6 bases). The CDR3 runs 17 residues. V was clipped by 4 bases and J by 0 bases, with 19 bases between them. The germline V gene encodes CDR1 SGHKS and CDR2 YYEKEE (reference sequence). Written as DNA, the CDR3 is TGTGCCAGCAGCCAACCCTCCCCCAGGGGCGCTAACTATGGCTACACCTTC. Its protein is CASSQPSPRGANYGYTF.

Details on this clone: Germline and junction disagree at one end, which may indicate a read error. The J gene is TRBJ1-4, the V gene TRBV27; D unclear. Germline V CDR1 and CDR2: MNHEY, SMNVEV (reference sequence). The CDR3 contains 15 residues. CDR3 DNA sequence: TGTGCCAGCAGTCTATCGACCCCGGGGAATGAAAAACTGTTTTTT. It translates to CASSLSTPGNEKLFF.

The J gene is TRBJ2-1, the V gene TRBV9, with 10 positions matching TRBD1. Germline values: CDR1 SGDLS, CDR2 YYNGEE. The CDR3 is 15 amino acids. The J segment lost 6 bases and the V segment lost 6 bases, leaving 9 bases of the junction unmatched. CDR3 DNA: TGTGCCAGCACGTTTTCCGGGACAGGGGTCAATGAGCAGTTCTTC. Protein: CASTFSGTGVNEQFF.

The rearrangement joins TRBV28 to TRBJ1-1; the match to TRBD1 covers 8 bases. CDR1 is MDHEN, CDR2 SYDVKM, per germline. This CDR3 has 13 residues. The J segment lost 7 bases and the V segment lost 0 bases, leaving 1 base of the junction unmatched. The CDR3 region has the DNA TGTGCCAGCAGTTTATGGGGGACAGGTGAAGCTTTCTTT. Translation gives CASSLWGTGEAFF. Drawing the rest from reference TRBV28 and TRBJ1-1, the complete variable domain is DVKVTQSSRYLVKRTGEKVFLECVQDMDHENMFWYRQDPGLGLRLIYFSYDVKMKEKGDIPEGYSVSREKKERFSLILESASTNQTSMYLCASSLWGTGEAFFGQGTRLTVV.

CDR3 sequence: CASSFRTDGANYGYTF. CDR3 sequence (DNA): TGTGCCAGCAGTTTTCGGACCGACGGGGCTAACTATGGCTACACCTTC. This chain links TRBV6-5 with TRBJ1-2; no clear D. Germline V gene sequence: CDR1 MNHEY, CDR2 SVGAGI. The CDR3 runs to 16 residues. V was clipped by 4 bases and J by 0 bases, with 15 bases between them.

The J gene is TRBJ1-6, the V gene TRBV14, with D unresolved. Per germline, CDR1 SGHDN and CDR2 FVKESK. The ends were cut back, 0 bases at V and 10 bases at J, with 10 bases in the middle. The CDR3 length is 14 residues. The CDR3 DNA is TGTGCCAGCAGCCAAGACGAAAACAGATCACCCCTCCACTTT. Encoded protein: CASSQDENRSPLHF.

By sample share, this clone is medium-sized. This chain links TRBV5-8 with TRBJ2-7; D is perhaps TRBD1 (6 bases). CDR3 length: 12 amino acids. Trimming removed 0 bases from V and 6 bases from J, with 7 bases in between. The germline V gene encodes CDR1 SGHTS and CDR2 YDEGEE. DNA of the CDR3: TGTGCCAGCAGCTTGGTAGGGGGCGAGCAGTACTTC. Translating gives CASSLVGGEQYF.

The genes are TRBV29-1 and TRBJ1-2; no definite D call. Trimming removed 3 bases from V and 2 bases from J, with 7 bases in between. Per the germline V gene, CDR1 is SQVTM and CDR2 is ANQGSEA. The CDR3 covers 12 residues. The CDR3 bases are TGCAGCGTTGATCGGGAAAACTATGGCTACACCTTC. Its protein product is CSVDRENYGYTF.

This clone was observed a single time. The genes are TRBV11-1 and TRBJ2-5, with D possibly matching TRBD1 (6 bases). The germline V and J ends were trimmed by 5 bases and 5 bases, with 15 bases remaining between them. The CDR3 loop spans 14 amino acids. Germline V lookup: CDR1 SGHAT, CDR2 FQDESV (reference sequence). The CDR3 DNA reads TGTGCCAGCAGCCCGCCAGGGGCCCGGGAGACCCAGTACTTC. This codes for CASSPPGARETQYF.

In this sample, this clone turned up once. The rearrangement joins TRBV19 to TRBJ2-1, with 11 bases aligning to TRBD2. The junction had 9 bases not matched to a gene; V was cut back by 10 bases and J by 4 bases. The CDR3 length is 15 residues. Per the germline V gene, CDR1 is LNHDA and CDR2 is SQIVND (reference sequence). The CDR3 is CATTSGGNLYNEQFF. CDR3 coding DNA: TGTGCCACAACTAGCGGGGGTAATTTGTACAATGAGCAGTTCTTC.

The V gene is TRBV25-1, the J gene TRBJ2-5; 7 bases line up with TRBD1. Germline V CDR1 and CDR2: MGHDK, SYGVNS. The CDR3 runs 13 residues. V dropped 3 bases and J dropped 9; count of bases not matched to a gene: 7. As DNA, the CDR3 is TGTGCCAGCAGTGATGGACAGGCCACGTCCCAGTACTTC. It codes for CASSDGQATSQYF. The whole variable domain, filled in from reference TRBV25-1 and TRBJ2-5, reads EADIYQTPRYLVIGTGKKITLECSQTMGHDKMYWYQQDPGMELHLIHYSYGVNSTEKGDLSSESTVSRIRTEHFPLTLESARPSHTSQYLCASSDGQATSQYFGPGTRLLVL.

The rearrangement joins TRBV30 to TRBJ1-6, with D possibly matching TRBD1 (6 bases). V was cut by 5 bases and J by 6 bases, with 17 bases left in between. CDR1 GTSNPN and CDR2 SVGIG come from the germline V gene (reference sequence). This CDR3 has 15 residues. The chain's CDR3 is CAWWDNFDPNSPLHF. In nucleotides, the CDR3 is TGTGCCTGGTGGGACAACTTCGACCCTAATTCACCCCTCCACTTT.

The genes are TRBV5-1 and TRBJ1-1, with D perhaps TRBD1 (5 bases). This CDR3 is built from 14 residues. CDR1 and CDR2 (germline): SGHRS, YFSETQ. V was pared by 0 bases and J by 4 bases, with 10 bases between. The CDR3 reads CASSLVQGGTEAFF. CDR3 nucleotide sequence: TGCGCCAGCAGCTTGGTTCAGGGAGGCACTGAAGCTTTCTTT. The full variable domain, in which reference TRBV5-1 and TRBJ1-1 provide the parts outside the CDR3, is KAGVTQTPRYLIKTRGQQVTLSCSPISGHRSVSWYQQTPGQGLQFLFEYFSETQRNKGNFPGRFSGRQFSNSRSEMNVSTLELGDSALYLCASSLVQGGTEAFFGQGTRLTVV.

The chain carries TRBV12-5 and TRBJ2-7; the D gene is possibly TRBD1 (6 bases). Germline loops: CDR1 LGHNT, CDR2 FRNRAP. V lost 0 bases and J lost 3, with 12 bases in between. This CDR3 spans 15 amino acids. CDR3 DNA: TGTGCTAGTGGTTTGGTCCAGGGGCCCGGCTACGAGCAGTACTTC. Residues: CASGLVQGPGYEQYF.

The genes are TRBV5-4 and TRBJ2-3, with 7 bases matching TRBD2. With V trimmed by 0 bases and J by 0 bases, 13 bases remained unmatched. From germline, CDR1 is SGHNT and CDR2 YYREEE (reference sequence). The CDR3 has 19 residues. Written as DNA, the CDR3 is TGTGCCAGCAGCTTGGCGGGAGGTAGCGGGTCCGCTAGCACAGATACGCAGTATTTT. Encoded protein: CASSLAGGSGSASTDTQYF.

The chain uses TRBV6-1 and TRBJ2-1, with D possibly TRBD2 on 5 matching bases. Germline V CDR1 and CDR2: MNHNS, SASEGT. The CDR3 has 13 residues. V lost 1 base, J lost 6 bases, and 7 bases lay in between. The CDR3 nucleotides read TGTGCCAGCAGTGAAGGGACTGTCAATGAGCAGTTCTTC. As protein: CASSEGTVNEQFF.

V usage is TRBV20-1 and J usage is TRBJ2-1, with TRBD2 as a possible D gene (6 bases). Trimming took 6 bases from V and 14 from J, leaving 17 bases between them. Looked up from germline, CDR1 is DFQATT and CDR2 is SNEGSKA (reference sequence). This CDR3 has 11 amino acids. For the CDR3, the DNA is TGCAGTGCCACTAGCAATCAACGCAAGTTCTTC. Protein sequence: CSATSNQRKFF.

This chain joins TRBV5-1 and TRBJ1-3, with 7 bases lining up with TRBD1. V lost 1 base to trimming and J lost 2 bases; unmatched junction nucleotides: 3. Germline V gene data show CDR1 as SGHRS and CDR2 as YFSETQ. The CDR3 has 15 residues. Here the CDR3 DNA reads TGCGCCAGCAGCTTGTGGCAGGGGGCTGGAAACACCATATATTTT. As protein: CASSLWQGAGNTIYF.

This chain links TRBV6-5 with TRBJ2-3; a possible D gene is TRBD1 (6 bases). Germline V lookup: CDR1 MNHEY, CDR2 SVGAGI. Between the trimmed V and J ends, which lost 6 bases and 3 bases, there was a span of 16 bases. The CDR3 covers 15 residues. The CDR3 nucleotides are TGTGCCAGCAGCCGGGACACTAAGATTACAGATACGCAGTATTTT. Protein product: CASSRDTKITDTQYF.

V and J are TRBV28 and TRBJ2-7; 7 bases map to TRBD1. The germline CDR1 and CDR2 sequences are MDHEN and SYDVKM. The trim removed 1 base at V and 6 bases at J, leaving 6 bases unmatched. The CDR3 totals 14 residues. CDR3 sequence reads: CASSLSLQGLEQYF. The DNA of the CDR3 is TGTGCCAGCAGTTTATCGCTACAGGGGCTCGAGCAGTACTTC.

V is TRBV4-3 and J is TRBJ1-2; a weak D match, TRBD1 (5 bases). Germline V gene lookup returns CDR1 LGHNA and CDR2 YSLEER. V dropped 0 bases and J dropped 1 base, with 9 bases sitting between them. The CDR3 contains 15 residues. CDR3 region: CASSQDGGFNYGYTF. DNA of the CDR3: TGCGCCAGCAGCCAAGACGGGGGGTTTAACTATGGCTACACCTTC.